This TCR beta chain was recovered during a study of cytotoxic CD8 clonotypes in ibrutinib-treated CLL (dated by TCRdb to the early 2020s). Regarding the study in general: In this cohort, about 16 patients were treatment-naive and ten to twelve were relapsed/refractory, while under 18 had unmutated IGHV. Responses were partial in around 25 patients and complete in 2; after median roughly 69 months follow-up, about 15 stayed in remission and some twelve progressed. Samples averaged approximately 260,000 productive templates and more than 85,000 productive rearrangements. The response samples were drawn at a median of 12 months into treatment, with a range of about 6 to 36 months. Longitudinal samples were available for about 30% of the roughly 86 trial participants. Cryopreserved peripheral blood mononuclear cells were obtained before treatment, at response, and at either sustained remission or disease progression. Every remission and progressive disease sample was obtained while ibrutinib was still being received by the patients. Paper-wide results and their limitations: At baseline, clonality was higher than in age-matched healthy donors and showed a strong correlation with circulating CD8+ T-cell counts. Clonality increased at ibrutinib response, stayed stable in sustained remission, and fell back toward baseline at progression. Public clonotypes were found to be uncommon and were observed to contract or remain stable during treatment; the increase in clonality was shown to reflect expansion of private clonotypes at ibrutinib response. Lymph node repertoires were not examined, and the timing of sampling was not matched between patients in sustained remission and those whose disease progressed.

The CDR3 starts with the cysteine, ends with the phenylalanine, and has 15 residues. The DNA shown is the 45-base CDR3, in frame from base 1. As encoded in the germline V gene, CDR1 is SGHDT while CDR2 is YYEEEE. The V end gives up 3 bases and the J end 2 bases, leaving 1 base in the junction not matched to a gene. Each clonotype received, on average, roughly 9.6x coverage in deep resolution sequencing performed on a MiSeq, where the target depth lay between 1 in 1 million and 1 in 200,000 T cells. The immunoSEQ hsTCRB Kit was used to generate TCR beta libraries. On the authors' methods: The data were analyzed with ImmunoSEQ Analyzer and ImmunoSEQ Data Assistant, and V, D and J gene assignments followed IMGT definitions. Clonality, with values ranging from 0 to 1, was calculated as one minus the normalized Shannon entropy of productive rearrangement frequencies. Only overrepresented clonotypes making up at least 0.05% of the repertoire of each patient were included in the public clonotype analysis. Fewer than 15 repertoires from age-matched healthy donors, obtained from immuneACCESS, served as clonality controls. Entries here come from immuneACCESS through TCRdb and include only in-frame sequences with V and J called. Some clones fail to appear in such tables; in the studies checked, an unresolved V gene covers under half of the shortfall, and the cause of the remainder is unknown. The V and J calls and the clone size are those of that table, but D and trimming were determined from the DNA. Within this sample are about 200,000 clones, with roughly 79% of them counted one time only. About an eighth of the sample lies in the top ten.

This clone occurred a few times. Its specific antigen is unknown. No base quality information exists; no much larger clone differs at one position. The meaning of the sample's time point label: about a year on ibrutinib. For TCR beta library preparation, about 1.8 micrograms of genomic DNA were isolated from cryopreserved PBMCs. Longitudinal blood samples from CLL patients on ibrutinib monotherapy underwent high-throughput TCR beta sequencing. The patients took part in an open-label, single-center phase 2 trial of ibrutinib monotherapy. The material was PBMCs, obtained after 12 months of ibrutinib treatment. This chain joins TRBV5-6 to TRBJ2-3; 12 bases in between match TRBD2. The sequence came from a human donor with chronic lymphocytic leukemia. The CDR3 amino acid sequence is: CASSSSGGVTDTQYF. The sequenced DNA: TGTGCCAGCAGCTCTAGCGGGGGGGTCACAGATACGCAGTATTTT.